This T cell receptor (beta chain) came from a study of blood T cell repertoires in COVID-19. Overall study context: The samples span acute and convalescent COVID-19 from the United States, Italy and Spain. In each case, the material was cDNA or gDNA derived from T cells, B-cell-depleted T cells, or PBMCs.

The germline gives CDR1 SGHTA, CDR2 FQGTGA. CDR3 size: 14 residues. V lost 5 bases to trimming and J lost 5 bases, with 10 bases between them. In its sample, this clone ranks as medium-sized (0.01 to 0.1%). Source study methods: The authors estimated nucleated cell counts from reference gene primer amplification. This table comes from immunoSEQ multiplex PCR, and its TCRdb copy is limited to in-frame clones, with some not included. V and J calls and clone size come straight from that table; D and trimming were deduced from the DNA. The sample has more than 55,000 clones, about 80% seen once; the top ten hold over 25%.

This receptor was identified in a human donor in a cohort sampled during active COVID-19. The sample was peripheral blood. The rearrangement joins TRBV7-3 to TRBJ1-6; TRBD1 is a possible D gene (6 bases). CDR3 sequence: CASSRGADNSPLHF. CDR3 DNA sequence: TGTGCCAGCAGCCGGGGGGCAGATAATTCACCCCTCCACTTT.